This T cell receptor beta chain appears in the sequencing data of a study of technical replicates of blood from a few donors. The V and J ends lost 5 bases and 5 bases, in that order; junction bases with no gene match: 7. Germline CDR1 and CDR2: SEHNR and FQNEAQ (reference sequence). This CDR3 has 15 residues. Produced via immunoSEQ multiplex PCR; TCRdb's table is partial and in-frame only. Altogether 55,000 to 75,000 clones are present, around 92% being singletons, with the ten largest covering 3.5% to 5%. Input material: PBMCs. This chain links TRBV7-9 with TRBJ2-5; TRBD1 agrees at 11 bases. The receptor was derived from a human donor in good health. Some clones in this sample may be carry-over from other donors' samples. The CDR3 region has the DNA TGTGCCAGCAGCCTCGGACAGGGGGCGGGTGAGACCCAGTACTTC. Its translation: CASSLGQGAGETQYF.